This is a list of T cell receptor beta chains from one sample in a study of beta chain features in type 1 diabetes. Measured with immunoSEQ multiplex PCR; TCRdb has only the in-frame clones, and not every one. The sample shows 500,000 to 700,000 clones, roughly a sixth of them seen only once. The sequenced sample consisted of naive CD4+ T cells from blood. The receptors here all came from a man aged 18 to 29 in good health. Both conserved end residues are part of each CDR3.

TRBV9	CASSSKGLAGANEQFF
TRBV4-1	CASSQVPNRGFYGANVLTF
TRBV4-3	CASSQERHVSYEQYF
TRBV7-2	CASSLVGQKNIQYF
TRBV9	CASSVGPEGRNEQFF
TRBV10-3	CATRRDVLNTEAFF
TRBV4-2	CASSQGLQGTFYEQYF
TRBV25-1	CASTEGWYTDTQYF
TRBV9	CASSVAASGGKQYF
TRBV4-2	CASSQVNRQTNTEAFF
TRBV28	CASSLKGSRTAYNEQFF
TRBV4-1	CASSQPGRRPYNEQFF
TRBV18	CASSPTSPPSYEQYF
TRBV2	CASSVLPGQISYEQYF
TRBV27	CASSLAGTDYGYTF
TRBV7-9	CASSSPGTGGPGELFF
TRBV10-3	CAISESRSSYEQYF
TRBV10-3	CATEPQGLAGNEQFF
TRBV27	CASSLIEGRDTQYF
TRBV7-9	CASRHTGQGSSDTQYF
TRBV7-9	CASSFGLSHHF
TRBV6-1	CASSETRTQGYAFF
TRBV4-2	CASSQSRRQGTTGELFF
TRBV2	CASSSGSFYNEQFF
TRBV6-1	CASEFGVQETQYF
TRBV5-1	CASSPSGGRETQYF
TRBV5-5	CASSNVGNGGYTF
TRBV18	CASSPLAGGPAYEQYF
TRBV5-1	CASSNRDRRAKFDNYGYTF
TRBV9	CASSLTDDTYEQYF
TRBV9	CASSVAGQNTGELFF
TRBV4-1	CASSQVAGGIGQPQHF
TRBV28	CASSSPPVGIGPLHF
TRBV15	CATRFHATNEKLFF
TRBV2	CASSAQAGPSTDTQYF
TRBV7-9	CASRPTSGASGANVLTF